This T cell receptor beta chain appears in the sequencing data of a study of T-cell reconstitution after alpha-beta-depleted transplantation in children. Many counts were recorded for this clonotype. Its antigen is undetermined. Study results and caveats: About two months after transplant, alpha-beta T cells reportedly came from several hundred expanded graft clones. By one year post-transplant, T-cell counts and diversity largely arose from T cells that were newly produced. In some patients, recipient T cells and intrathymic progenitors surviving conditioning explained high day-60 diversity.

Construction of the TCRbeta library involved unique molecular identifiers. TCRdb reanalysed the PCR reads using MiXCR and keeps one entry per CDR3 protein. The sample includes around 72,000 distinct CDR3 sequences, around 4.7% of them seen just once. Germline assignment: CDR1 MDHEN and CDR2 SYDVKM. V lost 5 bases and J 3 bases, leaving 18 bases between the germline ends. CDR3 length: 16 amino acids. The chain recombines TRBV28 with TRBJ2-3; the D is unclear. The TCR sequence derives from a boy under two years old who had a stem cell transplant for acute myeloid leukemia, so the T cells may come from the graft donor. Specimen: PBMCs, mostly from graft donor cells, collected 180 days after TCRalphabeta/CD19-depleted stem cell transplant. The DNA for the CDR3 is TGTGCCAGCAGTCTAACCAATTCATGGGTTACAGATACGCAGTATTTT. Translating it yields CASSLTNSWVTDTQYF.